This T cell receptor (beta chain) was observed in a study of blood T cell repertoires in COVID-19. Study-wide context: Whether acute or convalescent, the COVID-19 samples came from the United States, Italy and Spain. The cDNA or gDNA used as material had been derived from T cells, B-cell-depleted T cells, or PBMCs.

Libraries were prepared by immunoSEQ multiplex PCR; TCRdb keeps only in-frame clonotypes and omits some of them. The repertoire holds around 250,000 clones, with under 90% as singletons. Study members were between about 18 and 95 years old and lived in 25 or so US regions. Participants' reported clinical history set cohort assignment. The CDR3 contains 17 residues. V lost 5 bases to trimming and J lost 8 bases; unmatched junction nucleotides: 15. Germline CDR1 MDHEN, CDR2 SYDVKM. The J gene is TRBJ1-4, the V gene TRBV28, with TRBD1 matching over 9 bases. The sequencing input was PBMCs or T cells enriched from blood (not recorded which). This clonotype originated in a man aged 25 to 40 with acute COVID-19. CDR3 coding DNA: TGTGCCAGCAGTAAGCCGGGACAGGGTCGGGGTTTGGAAAAACTGTTTTTT. Its translation is CASSKPGQGRGLEKLFF.